These 19 T cell receptor beta chains were sequenced from one sample in a study of T cell responses to AZD1222 COVID-19 vaccine. Data came from immunoSEQ multiplex PCR; TCRdb stores just in-frame clones and leaves some out. Seen here are 84,000 or so clones, 70% to 90% observed once, and the top ten hold more than 1.3%. The sequenced sample was peripheral blood, obtained on day 0 of AZD1222 vaccination. These receptor sequences come from an adult in good health.

The chain recombines TRBV10-3 with TRBJ2-1, with 7 bases fitting TRBD2. V dropped 4 bases and J dropped 4; count of bases not matched to a gene: 4. This CDR3 has 14 residues. The germline gives CDR1 ENHRY, CDR2 SYGVKD. The CDR3 DNA reads as TGTGCCATCAGTGTGCGGGAGCGGTACAATGAGCAGTTCTTC. Protein: CAISVRERYNEQFF.

The rearrangement joins TRBV5-1 to TRBJ1-1; D may be TRBD1 (5 bases). This CDR3 is 13 amino acids long. Trimming took 7 bases from V and 1 from J, leaving 11 bases between them. Germline V gene data show CDR1 as SGHRS and CDR2 as YFSETQ. This CDR3 reads CASGPGRNTEAFF. The CDR3 nucleotides are TGCGCCAGCGGCCCAGGGAGGAACACTGAAGCTTTCTTT.

The chain is built from TRBV12-3 or TRBV12-4 and TRBJ2-6; no clear D gene. Trimming pared 7 bases from V and 0 bases from J, leaving 4 bases between. CDR3 size: 13 residues. CDR3 loop: CASTLSGANVLTF. The DNA of the CDR3 is TGTGCCAGCACCCTCTCTGGGGCCAACGTCCTGACTTTC.

This sequence joins TRBV19 and TRBJ2-2, with 9 bases identical to TRBD2. Germline V gene lookup returns CDR1 LNHDA and CDR2 SQIVND (reference sequence). CDR3 length: 15 amino acids. Trimming cost V 8 bases and J 3 bases; bases outside gene matches: 7. CDR3: CASYSGSTYTGELFF. The CDR3, as DNA: TGTGCCAGTTATAGCGGGAGTACTTACACCGGGGAGCTGTTTTTT.

The chain couples TRBV19 to TRBJ2-5; D might be TRBD2 (6 bases). With 7 bases removed from V and 4 bases from J, the gap between germline ends came to 13 bases. Germline-derived CDR1 and CDR2 are LNHDA and SQIVND (reference sequence). CDR3 length: 13 amino acids. CDR3 amino acids: CASNLRRGETQYF. The CDR3 nucleotides read TGTGCCAGTAATTTGCGGAGGGGAGAGACCCAGTACTTC.

The chain uses TRBV18 and TRBJ1-1, with 8 bases that match TRBD1. Germline values: CDR1 KGHSH, CDR2 LQKENI. This CDR3 comprises 16 residues. V trimming: 1 base; J trimming: 0 bases; junction bases outside the gene matches: 4. As DNA, the CDR3 is TGTGCCAGCTCACCACTGGCAGGGGGCCTGAACACTGAAGCTTTCTTT. This translates into CASSPLAGGLNTEAFF. Full variable domain (rest looked up from reference TRBV18 and TRBJ1-1): NAGVMQNPRHLVRRRGQEARLRCSPMKGHSHVYWYRQLPEEGLKFMVYLQKENIIDESGMPKERFSAEFPKEGPSILRIQQVVRGDSAAYFCASSPLAGGLNTEAFFGQGTRLTVV.

The chain carries TRBV5-1 and TRBJ2-5, with D unclear. Per the germline V gene, CDR1 is SGHRS and CDR2 is YFSETQ. Trimming took 5 bases from V and 5 from J, leaving 13 bases between them. There are 13 residues in the CDR3. The CDR3 protein is CASSTEPWETQYF. DNA of the CDR3: TGCGCCAGCAGTACAGAACCCTGGGAGACCCAGTACTTC.

The V and J genes are TRBV3-1 (or the pseudogene TRBV3-2) and TRBJ2-7; TRBD2 might be the D (5 bases). The CDR3 loop spans 18 amino acids. Per germline, CDR1 LGHDT and CDR2 YNNKEL (reference sequence). V was clipped by 4 bases and J by 2 bases, with 24 bases between them. CDR3 sequence (DNA): TGTGCCAGCAGCCGCCTGTGCGGGCCCGGGCGTTCCCCCTACGAGCAGTACTTC. Its protein is CASSRLCGPGRSPYEQYF.

This chain uses TRBV6-5 with TRBJ1-2; D uncertain. This CDR3 is built from 14 residues. Germline V gene data show CDR1 as MNHEY and CDR2 as SVGAGI. V lost 8 bases and J 4 bases, leaving 17 bases between the germline ends. For the CDR3, the DNA is TGTGCCAGCCGCCCGGACGACATTGGCTATGGCTACACCTTC. It is translated as CASRPDDIGYGYTF.

This chain links TRBV18 with TRBJ2-5; possible D gene TRBD2, 5 bases. The CDR3 covers 14 residues. Germline V gene data show CDR1 as KGHSH and CDR2 as LQKENI. V lost 5 bases and J lost 0, with 10 bases in between. This CDR3 reads CASSSTGDQETQYF. As DNA, the CDR3 is TGTGCCAGCTCATCCACCGGGGACCAAGAGACCCAGTACTTC.

The genes are TRBV18 and TRBJ1-5; 7 positions agree with TRBD1. This CDR3 comprises 15 residues. V dropped 0 bases and J dropped 3; count of bases not matched to a gene: 2. CDR1 is KGHSH and CDR2 is LQKENI in the germline V gene. Here the CDR3 reads CASSPPTGNNQPQHF. CDR3 DNA sequence: TGTGCCAGCTCACCACCGACAGGGAACAATCAGCCCCAGCATTTT.

The chain uses TRBV18 and TRBJ1-4; D gene ambiguous. Per the germline V gene, CDR1 is KGHSH and CDR2 is LQKENI. The CDR3 contains 10 residues. V was cut by 5 bases and J by 8 bases, with 3 bases left in between. CDR3 sequence reads: CASSGEKLFF. The DNA for the CDR3 is TGTGCCAGCTCAGGGGAAAAACTGTTTTTT.

This clone showed up just once. J is TRBJ2-3 and V is TRBV6-5; 9 bases are a match to TRBD2. The trim removed 3 bases at V and 6 bases at J, leaving 7 bases unmatched. Germline V CDR1 and CDR2: MNHEY, SVGAGI. The CDR3 loop spans 15 amino acids. CDR3 loop: CASSYSGSSSDTQYF. The CDR3 DNA is TGTGCCAGCAGTTATAGCGGGAGTTCTTCTGATACGCAGTATTTT.

This clone was observed once. V and J are TRBV25-1 and TRBJ1-1; the D is unclear. This CDR3 is 15 amino acids long. The V and J ends lost 1 base and 1 base respectively, with 10 bases between them. Per germline, CDR1 MGHDK and CDR2 SYGVNS. The CDR3 DNA sequence: TGTGCCAGCAGTGAATCGGGCAGCGGGAACACTGAAGCTTTCTTT. It is translated as CASSESGSGNTEAFF.

This chain connects TRBV6-5 to TRBJ1-1, with unresolved D. The CDR3 is 13 amino acids. Trimming removed 7 bases at V and 7 bases at J, with 16 bases between. Germline CDR1 and CDR2: MNHEY and SVGAGI. CDR3 residues: CASNSLEADEAFF. For the CDR3, the DNA is TGTGCCAGCAACAGTTTGGAGGCAGATGAAGCTTTCTTT.

The genes are TRBV7-2 and TRBJ2-1, with 7 nucleotides matching TRBD2. The CDR3 length is 16 residues. With V trimmed by 5 bases and J by 4 bases, 11 bases remained unmatched. Germline assignment: CDR1 SGHTA and CDR2 FQGNSA. CDR3 coding DNA: TGTGCCAGCAGCCAGGAGGGGAGCGGGAATTACAATGAGCAGTTCTTC. Encoded protein: CASSQEGSGNYNEQFF.

The genes are TRBV7-2 and TRBJ2-5, with 7 bases aligning to TRBD1. The germline gives CDR1 SGHTA, CDR2 FQGNSA. This CDR3 region has 14 residues. J gave up 4 bases and V 7 bases, and 9 bases lay outside the gene matches. The DNA of the CDR3 is TGTGCCAGCACCCCTAGCTACAGGGGAGAGACCCAGTACTTC. Its protein product is CASTPSYRGETQYF.

The chain is built from TRBV5-1 and TRBJ2-1; D is undetermined. Germline V lookup: CDR1 SGHRS, CDR2 YFSETQ. V was trimmed by 0 bases and J by 0 bases, leaving 7 bases between them. CDR3 size: 15 residues. The chain's CDR3 is CASSLGELSYNEQFF. CDR3 bases: TGCGCCAGCAGCTTGGGCGAACTCTCCTACAATGAGCAGTTCTTC.

The chain is built from TRBV18 and TRBJ1-5; 7 bases align to TRBD1. The junction had 7 bases not matched to a gene; V was cut back by 1 base and J by 7 bases. Germline V lookup: CDR1 KGHSH, CDR2 LQKENI. The length of the CDR3 is 15 residues. CDR3 residues: CASSPRNRGGQPQHF. The DNA for the CDR3 is TGTGCCAGCTCACCACGGAACAGGGGTGGCCAGCCCCAGCATTTT.